The 29 T cell receptor beta chains listed next were all sequenced from one sample in a study of response to subunit inactivated influenza vaccine. TCRdb processed the RT-PCR reads anew with MiXCR; each CDR3 protein has one entry. The sample consists of about 700,000 distinct CDR3 sequences, 11% to 15% of them appearing once. Source: PBMCs from blood, taken 14 to 15 days before vaccination. The receptors were gathered from a man aged 45 to 65 who received an inactivated influenza vaccine.

The chain employs TRBV11-1 and TRBJ2-1; D may be TRBD2 (6 bases). Germline CDR1 reads SGHAT; CDR2 reads FQDESV (reference sequence). Trimming cost V 5 bases and J 1 base, with 18 bases left between them. The CDR3 spans 17 residues. The CDR3 reads CASSLRRGIDSYNEQFF. CDR3 nucleotide sequence: TGTGCCAGCAGCCTTAGGAGGGGAATCGATTCCTACAATGAGCAGTTCTTC.

This clonotype was counted only a few times. V is TRBV20-1 and J is TRBJ1-2; D not resolved. V dropped 4 bases and J dropped 5 bases, with 8 bases sitting between them. This CDR3 contains 11 residues. Per the germline V gene, CDR1 is DFQATT and CDR2 is SNEGSKA (reference sequence). The CDR3 coding sequence is TGCAGTGCTACAATGAAATATGGCTACACCTTC. Translating gives CSATMKYGYTF.

There are a few counts of this clonotype. The chain employs TRBV4-2 and TRBJ2-7; a possible D gene is TRBD1 (5 bases). The germline gives CDR1 LGHNA, CDR2 YNFKEQ. V lost 0 bases and J lost 2, with 11 bases in between. This CDR3 is 15 amino acids long. CDR3 in DNA: TGTGCCAGCAGCCAAGATCTGCAGGGTACCTACGAGCAGTACTTC. Protein sequence: CASSQDLQGTYEQYF.

This clonotype was detected a few times. The genes are TRBV3-1 and TRBJ1-4; D is uncertain. Germline CDR1 reads LGHDT; CDR2 reads YNNKEL (reference sequence). Trimming took off 4 bases at V and 4 bases at J, with 10 bases between the two ends. The CDR3 contains 14 residues. The CDR3 nucleotides are TGTGCCAGCAGCCTCGGGGTCGGTAATGAAAAACTGTTTTTT. Its translation: CASSLGVGNEKLFF. Variable domain in full (rest from reference TRBV3-1 and TRBJ1-4): DTAVSQTPKYLVTQMGNDKSIKCEQNLGHDTMYWYKQDSKKFLKIMFSYNNKELIINETVPNRFSPKSPDKAHLNLHINSLELGDSAVYFCASSLGVGNEKLFFGSGTQLSVL.

This clonotype has just one count. This may be a read error: a much more frequent sequence differs by one nucleotide. The chain recombines TRBV7-2 with TRBJ1-1; TRBD1 matches 8 bases. The length of the CDR3 is 15 residues. V lost 3 bases and J lost 4; bases outside the gene matches: 7. The germline V gene has CDR1 SGHTA and CDR2 FQGNSA. In DNA, the CDR3 is TGTGCCAGCAGCTTCGGACAGGGTCGGGGCACTGAAGCTTTCTTT. Translation gives CASSFGQGRGTEAFF.

This clonotype was seen at least ten times. The chain employs TRBV5-1 and TRBJ2-5; 10 bases align to TRBD2. Looked up from germline, CDR1 is SGHRS and CDR2 is YFSETQ. This CDR3 is 14 amino acids long. J lost 5 bases, V lost 4 bases, and 5 bases had no gene match. The CDR3 DNA follows: TGCGCCAGCAGCATACTAGCGGGAAGCGAGACCCAGTACTTC. It encodes CASSILAGSETQYF.

The chain couples TRBV5-1 to TRBJ1-2; D uncertain. The germline V and J ends were trimmed by 3 bases and 8 bases, with 20 bases remaining between them. The CDR3 extends over 15 amino acids. Germline V gene sequence: CDR1 SGHRS, CDR2 YFSETQ. In DNA, the CDR3 is TGCGCCAGCAGCTATACGGCCGGGCCCACTACGGGCTACACCTTC. It translates to CASSYTAGPTTGYTF.

This chain connects TRBV20-1 to TRBJ2-3; 8 bases match TRBD2. V trimming: 0 bases; J trimming: 4 bases; junction bases outside the gene matches: 9. The CDR3 length is 16 residues. Germline-derived CDR1 and CDR2 are DFQATT and SNEGSKA (reference sequence). DNA of the CDR3: TGCAGTGCTAGAGATTGGAGTAGCGGGGACCCAGATACGCAGTATTTT. Translation: CSARDWSSGDPDTQYF.

As concerns this clonotype: It may be a read error: a sequence one base away is much more abundant. The chain uses TRBV20-1 and TRBJ2-6, with TRBD1 identical over 9 bases. The CDR3 spans 18 residues. The germline CDR1 and CDR2 sequences are DFQATT and SNEGSKA (reference sequence). CDR3 residues: CSASLRQGGFSGANVLSF. In DNA form, the CDR3 reads TGCAGTGCTTCACTTAGACAGGGGGGTTTCTCTGGGGCCAACGTCCTGTCTTTC.

This clonotype occurred a few times. The chain couples TRBV7-2 to TRBJ2-7, with 7 nucleotides matching TRBD1. Germline V gene data show CDR1 as SGHTA and CDR2 as FQGNSA. The V segment lost 6 bases and the J segment 5 bases; nucleotides outside the gene matches: 13. The CDR3 loop spans 15 amino acids. The CDR3 protein is CASSTEGAFLHEQYF. The CDR3 nucleotides are TGTGCCAGCAGTACCGAGGGGGCCTTCCTCCACGAGCAGTACTTC.

This clonotype was counted only a few times. V and J are TRBV2 and TRBJ2-5; perhaps TRBD2 as D (7 bases). Germline V CDR1 and CDR2: SNHLY, FYNNEI. The CDR3 runs 15 residues. V lost 4 bases, J lost 5 bases, and 17 bases lay in between. CDR3 DNA sequence: TGTGCCAGCAGTGGTATTGGGGGGGGCCGGGAGACCCAGTACTTC. Encoded protein: CASSGIGGGRETQYF.

This clonotype came up a few times. The V call is TRBV24-1, the J call TRBJ2-1, with 10 nucleotides matching TRBD1. CDR1 is KGHDR, CDR2 SFDVKD, per germline. V was clipped by 4 bases and J by 5 bases; unmatched bases: 7. This CDR3 has 16 amino acids. CDR3 nucleotide sequence: TGTGCCACCAGTGACCCTGACAGGGGGCTTGACAATGAGCAGTTCTTC. This codes for CATSDPDRGLDNEQFF.

The gene calls are TRBV12-3 or TRBV12-4 and TRBJ2-7; a possible D gene is TRBD2 (7 bases). CDR3 length: 14 amino acids. Trimming shortened V by 6 bases and J by 3 bases, and 15 bases separated the two germline ends. As DNA, the CDR3 is TGTGCCAGCAGCGGGGGCGGGAGTGACTACGAGCAGTACTTC. It codes for CASSGGGSDYEQYF.

This clonotype was recorded a few times. The chain combines TRBV15 with TRBJ2-2; D is undetermined. V was clipped by 5 bases and J by 8 bases, with 9 bases between them. The CDR3 has 12 amino acids. CDR1 and CDR2 (germline): LNHNV, YYDKDF (reference sequence). This CDR3 is CATSQFGGELFF. CDR3 in DNA: TGTGCCACCAGCCAATTCGGAGGGGAGCTGTTTTTT.

A few counts support this clonotype. This rearrangement joins TRBV4-3 to TRBJ1-5; 8 bases are a match to TRBD1. Germline V gives CDR1 LGHNA, CDR2 YSLEER. The trim removed 0 bases at V and 6 bases at J, leaving 7 bases unmatched. The CDR3 sequence is 16 residues long. In DNA, the CDR3 is TGCGCCAGCAGCCAAGAAGGGACAGGTTTTTGTCAGCCCCAGCATTTT. It is translated as CASSQEGTGFCQPQHF.

This chain joins TRBV11-2 and TRBJ2-3; TRBD2 matches at 9 bases. Per germline, CDR1 SGHAT and CDR2 FQNNGV. The CDR3 runs 16 residues. V lost 4 bases and J lost 0; bases outside the gene matches: 5. The CDR3 region has the DNA TGTGCCAGCAGCTCCCTTAGCGGGGGAAGCACAGATACGCAGTATTTT. Protein product: CASSSLSGGSTDTQYF. Full variable domain (rest looked up from reference TRBV11-2 and TRBJ2-3): EAGVAQSPRYKIIEKRQSVAFWCNPISGHATLYWYQQILGQGPKLLIQFQNNGVVDDSQLPKDRFSAERLKGVDSTLKIQPAKLEDSAVYLCASSSLSGGSTDTQYFGPGTRLTVL.

This clonotype has only a few counts. J is TRBJ1-1 and V is TRBV5-1, with D maybe TRBD1 (6 bases). Germline V gene sequence: CDR1 SGHRS, CDR2 YFSETQ. V lost 4 bases and J lost 2, with 12 bases in between. The CDR3 loop spans 14 amino acids. CDR3 amino acids: CASSQGTPNTEAFF. The CDR3, as DNA: TGCGCCAGCAGCCAAGGGACACCTAACACTGAAGCTTTCTTT.

The V gene is TRBV6-5, the J gene TRBJ1-1; D not resolved. V lost 2 bases and J 1 base, leaving 8 bases between the germline ends. CDR3 length: 14 residues. Germline CDR1 and CDR2: MNHEY and SVGAGI. In DNA, the CDR3 is TGTGCCAGCAGTTACCGGCCCGCGAACACTGAAGCTTTCTTT. Its translation: CASSYRPANTEAFF.

The sample holds many counts of this clonotype. The chain carries TRBV12-3 or TRBV12-4 and TRBJ2-5; D is unresolved. Trimming cost V 1 base and J 5 bases, with 5 bases left between them. This CDR3 is built from 12 residues. For the CDR3, the DNA is TGTGCCAGCAGTTTAGGCATGGAGACCCAGTACTTC. It encodes CASSLGMETQYF.

The table lists this clonotype with a few counts. The chain joins TRBV29-1 to TRBJ2-3, with 10 bases aligning to TRBD2. The V gene end was trimmed by 2 bases and the J gene end by 3 bases; junction bases not matched to a gene: 5. CDR3 length: 15 residues. Per germline, CDR1 SQVTM and CDR2 ANQGSEA. The CDR3 here is CSVERVAGGTDTQYF. The CDR3 nucleotides are TGCAGCGTTGAAAGGGTAGCGGGAGGTACAGATACGCAGTATTTT.

This clonotype was seen a handful of times. In DNA form, the CDR3 reads TGTGCCAGCAGCTTAGGTGGAACAGGGGGAAGCGGTGAGCAGTTCTTC. Amino acid sequence: CASSLGGTGGSGEQFF. The chain couples TRBV7-9 to TRBJ2-1; the match to TRBD1 covers 8 bases. Germline values: CDR1 SEHNR, CDR2 FQNEAQ (reference sequence). The CDR3 has 16 amino acids. Trimming removed 1 base from V and 9 bases from J; junction bases left unmatched: 11.

The chain is built from TRBV29-1 and TRBJ2-1; 13 bases are shared with TRBD2. V was pared by 4 bases and J by 1 base, with 4 bases of the junction left unmatched. The CDR3 sequence is 16 residues long. Germline V gives CDR1 SQVTM, CDR2 ANQGSEA. For the CDR3, the DNA is TGCAGCGTTGCTGGGACTAGCGGGATGTCCTACAATGAGCAGTTCTTC. Its translation: CSVAGTSGMSYNEQFF.

The sample holds a few counts of this clonotype. This chain links TRBV6-5 with TRBJ2-1; no definite D call. Between the trimmed V and J ends, which lost 2 bases and 0 bases, there was a span of 11 bases. Looked up from germline, CDR1 is MNHEY and CDR2 is SVGAGI. The CDR3 is 16 residues long. The CDR3: CASSYRVGSSYNEQFF. CDR3 bases: TGTGCCAGCAGTTACCGGGTCGGAAGCTCCTACAATGAGCAGTTCTTC.

A few counts support this clonotype. The genes are TRBV7-9 and TRBJ2-1; 8 bases map to TRBD1. V gave up 5 bases and J gave up 1 base; unmatched junction bases: 7. In germline, CDR1 is SEHNR, CDR2 FQNEAQ (reference sequence). The CDR3 is 16 amino acids. CDR3 bases: TGTGCCAGCAGCCCTCCCAGGGGGCTTTCCTACAATGAGCAGTTCTTC. It is translated as CASSPPRGLSYNEQFF.

The chain has TRBV6-6 and TRBJ1-1, with a possible D match to TRBD1 (6 bases). Germline V gene data show CDR1 as MNHNY and CDR2 as SVGAGI (reference sequence). CDR3 size: 12 residues. V was trimmed by 6 bases and J by 7 bases, leaving 12 bases between them. CDR3 sequence reads: CASSRQVGEAFF. CDR3 sequence (DNA): TGTGCCAGCAGCCGACAGGTGGGTGAAGCTTTCTTT.

This clonotype was seen only a few times. The CDR3 DNA reads TGTGCCAGCAGCTTAAAGACAGGGTATCTAGAGACCCAGTACTTC. Its translation: CASSLKTGYLETQYF. This chain connects TRBV7-2 to TRBJ2-5; the match to TRBD1 covers 7 bases. The ends lost 2 bases at V and 4 bases at J; junction bases unmatched: 7. There are 15 residues in the CDR3. Germline CDR1 and CDR2: SGHTA and FQGNSA.

This clonotype showed up just a few times. This sequence joins TRBV7-9 and TRBJ1-4; 7 bases fit TRBD1. The length of the CDR3 is 17 residues. Germline trimming cut 2 bases from V and 3 bases from J; bases unmatched to any gene: 9. The germline CDR1 and CDR2 sequences are SEHNR and FQNEAQ (reference sequence). CDR3 sequence reads: CASSLRGQATANEKLFF. CDR3 DNA sequence: TGTGCCAGCAGCTTAAGGGGGCAGGCGACCGCTAATGAAAAACTGTTTTTT. Full variable domain (rest looked up from reference TRBV7-9 and TRBJ1-4): DTGVSQNPRHKITKRGQNVTFRCDPISEHNRLYWYRQTLGQGPEFLTYFQNEAQLEKSRLLSDRFSAERPKGSFSTLEIQRTEQGDSAMYLCASSLRGQATANEKLFFGSGTQLSVL.

Points on this clonotype: Likely a read error: the CDR3 ends without its conserved phenylalanine or tryptophan. The limits of the CDR3 on the DNA are not certain, so only TCRdb's listed CDR3 is given. V is TRBV14 and J is TRBJ2-1; the table names TRBD1, a call not compared with the DNA. From its first to its last residue, the CDR3 has 13 amino acids. The germline CDR1 and CDR2 sequences are SGHDN and FVKESK. CDR3 residues: CASSQEWGGPLAI.

The V gene is TRBV5-1, the J gene TRBJ2-5; 7 nucleotides agree with TRBD2. This CDR3 contains 13 residues. The ends lost 7 bases at V and 4 bases at J; junction bases unmatched: 7. The germline gives CDR1 SGHRS, CDR2 YFSETQ. CDR3 bases: TGCGCCAGCGCACTGGGGGGGGGAGAGACCCAGTACTTC. Amino acids: CASALGGGETQYF.